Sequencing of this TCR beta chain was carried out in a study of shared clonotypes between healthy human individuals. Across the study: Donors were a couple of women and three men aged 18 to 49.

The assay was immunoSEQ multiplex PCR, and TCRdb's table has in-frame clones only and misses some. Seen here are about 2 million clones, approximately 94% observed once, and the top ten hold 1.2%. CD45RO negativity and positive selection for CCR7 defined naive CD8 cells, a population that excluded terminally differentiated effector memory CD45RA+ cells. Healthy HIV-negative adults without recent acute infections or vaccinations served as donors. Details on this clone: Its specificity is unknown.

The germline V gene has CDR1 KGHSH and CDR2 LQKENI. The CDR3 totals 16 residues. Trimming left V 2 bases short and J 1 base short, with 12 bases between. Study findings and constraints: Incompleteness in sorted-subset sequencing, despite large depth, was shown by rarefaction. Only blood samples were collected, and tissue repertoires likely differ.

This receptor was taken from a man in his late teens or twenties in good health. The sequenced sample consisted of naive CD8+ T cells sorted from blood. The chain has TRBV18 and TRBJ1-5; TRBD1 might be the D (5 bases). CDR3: CASSPNRMASNQPQHF. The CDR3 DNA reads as TGTGCCAGCTCACCAAACAGGATGGCGAGCAATCAGCCCCAGCATTTT.